The 7 T cell receptor beta chains given below trace back to one sample, sequenced in a study of regulatory T cells in long-lasting Graves disease. Combining iRepertoire HTBI primers with Arm-PCR of CDR3 regions, the authors built TCR beta libraries. TCRdb recomputed calls from the multiplex PCR reads with MiXCR, one row per CDR3 protein. This sample yields approximately 250,000 distinct CDR3 sequences, of which about 16% are seen a single time; approximately 24% belongs to the top ten. The time point: newly diagnosed GD, antithyroid drugs for less than 3 months. RNA isolated from PBMCs was used to make the TCR library. The sequencing used peripheral blood mononuclear cells (PBMCs), collected at new diagnosis, from a patient treated with antithyroid drugs. The receptors shown here come from a female donor with Graves disease.

Many counts were recorded for this clonotype. This chain joins TRBV10-3 and TRBJ1-4; D remains ambiguous. This CDR3 is built from 15 residues. The V gene lost 0 bases and the J gene lost 8 bases, with 13 bases spanning the gap. The germline CDR1 and CDR2 sequences are ENHRY and SYGVKD. CDR3 DNA sequence: TGTGCCATCAGTGAGTCGAGCAAGGGCGGCGAAAAACTGTTTTTT. Protein sequence: CAISESSKGGEKLFF.

This clonotype was counted ten times or more. The chain employs TRBV2 and TRBJ2-3; 7 bases align to TRBD2. Unmatched junction bases numbered 5, after V lost 8 bases and J lost 6 bases. Germline values: CDR1 SNHLY, CDR2 FYNNEI. This CDR3 is built from 12 residues. CDR3 loop: CASVSLADTQYF. In nucleotides, the CDR3 is TGTGCCAGCGTCTCACTAGCGGATACGCAGTATTTT.

The genes are TRBV24-1 and TRBJ2-1; D gene ambiguous. CDR1 is KGHDR and CDR2 is SFDVKD in the germline V gene. The CDR3 is made up of 9 amino acids. The CDR3 is CATLGEQFF. CDR3 bases: TGTGCGACTCTTGGGGAGCAGTTCTTC.

This clonotype came up many times. The chain combines TRBV20-1 with TRBJ2-4; TRBD1 matches 7 bases. Trimming removed 2 bases from V and 8 bases from J; junction bases left unmatched: 9. The germline CDR1 and CDR2 sequences are DFQATT and SNEGSKA (reference sequence). CDR3 size: 14 residues. The CDR3 region has the DNA TGCAGTGCTAGACTCGTACAGGGGCCAGACATTCAGTACTTC. Translation gives CSARLVQGPDIQYF.

The table lists this clonotype with many counts. The chain employs TRBV6-1 and TRBJ2-5, with 7 positions matching TRBD2. CDR1 MNHNS and CDR2 SASEGT come from the germline V gene. The CDR3 loop spans 16 amino acids. With 6 bases clipped from V and 2 bases from J, the junction kept 12 bases outside the gene matches. Written as DNA, the CDR3 is TGTGCCAGCAGCTCCTACTCCCTAGCGGATCAAGAGACCCAGTACTTC. Residues: CASSSYSLADQETQYF.

This clonotype was recorded a few times. The chain links TRBV6-2 or TRBV6-3 to TRBJ2-2, with 11 bases matching TRBD1. The CDR3 sequence is 17 residues long. Germline V gene lookup returns CDR1 MNHEY and CDR2 SVGEGT. The ends lost 2 bases at V and 6 bases at J; junction bases unmatched: 8. The CDR3 is CASSYQGQGVPSGELFF. In DNA form, the CDR3 reads TGTGCCAGCAGTTACCAGGGACAGGGGGTACCCTCCGGGGAGCTGTTTTTT.

This clonotype was seen ten or more times. The CDR3 nucleotides are TGTGCCAGCAGCGCCGGGACAGGGGTCTTCTTT. Protein product: CASSAGTGVFF. The chain uses TRBV7-3 and TRBJ1-1; 10 bases fit TRBD1. The germline V gene encodes CDR1 SGHTA and CDR2 FQGTGA. The CDR3 is made up of 11 amino acids. J lost 14 bases, V lost 5 bases, and 5 bases had no gene match.